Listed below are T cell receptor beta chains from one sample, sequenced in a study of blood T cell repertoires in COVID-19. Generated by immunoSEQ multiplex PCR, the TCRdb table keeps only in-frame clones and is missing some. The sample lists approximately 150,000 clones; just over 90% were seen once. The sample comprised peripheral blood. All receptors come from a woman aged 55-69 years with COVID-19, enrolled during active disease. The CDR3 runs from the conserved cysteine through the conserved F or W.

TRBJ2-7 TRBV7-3 CASSWTGGDNEQYF
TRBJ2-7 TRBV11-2 CASSLGHYEQYF
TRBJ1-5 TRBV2 CASSGLGQGGNQPQHF
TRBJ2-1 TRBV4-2 CASSLPGGRDEQFF
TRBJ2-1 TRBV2 CASSVDFSYNEQFF
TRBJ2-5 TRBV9 CASSVEGWVQETQYF
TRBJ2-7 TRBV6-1 CASSARTARISYEQYF
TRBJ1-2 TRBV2 CASRGRGANYGYTF
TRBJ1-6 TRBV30 CASGQGHNSPLHF
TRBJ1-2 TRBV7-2 CASSFSPAESYGYTF
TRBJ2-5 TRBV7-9 CASSFHAGPEETQYF
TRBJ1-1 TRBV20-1 CSASVLRVASNTEAFF
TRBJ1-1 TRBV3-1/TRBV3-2 CASSQDSSSGGVLNTEAFF
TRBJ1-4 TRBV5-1 CASSLGVRAHSTNEKLFF
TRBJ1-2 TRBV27 CASSLQKTNYGYTF
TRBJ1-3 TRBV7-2 CASSSRTGGSGNTIYF
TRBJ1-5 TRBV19 CASRERQGGNQPQHF
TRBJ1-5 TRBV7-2 CASSFLGGSNQPQHF
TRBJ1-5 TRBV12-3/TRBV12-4 CASSRGPYQPQHF
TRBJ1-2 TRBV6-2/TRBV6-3 CASSSVSNYGYTF
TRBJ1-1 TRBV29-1 CSVRDRGVSGTEAFF
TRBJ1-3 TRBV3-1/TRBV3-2 CASSQGPTAGNTIYF
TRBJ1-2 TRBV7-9 CASSPGTGGRSLYGYTF
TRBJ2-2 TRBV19 CASSRPGQLNTGELFF
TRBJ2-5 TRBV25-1 CASSGRVETQYF
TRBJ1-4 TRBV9 CASSVASGNGEKLFF
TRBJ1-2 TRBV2 CASSVGQGASGYTF
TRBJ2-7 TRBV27 CASGTGAYEQYF
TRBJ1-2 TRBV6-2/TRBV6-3 CASSPIRGIGAYTF
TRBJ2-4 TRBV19 CASSIDFVRGRSAHIQYF
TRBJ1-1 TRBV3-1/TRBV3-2 CASSPDRGWGTEAFF
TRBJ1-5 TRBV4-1 CASSRSQGNSNQPQHF
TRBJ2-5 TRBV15 CATSSLDSFQETQYF
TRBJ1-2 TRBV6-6 CASSQPGRSSGQGESYTF
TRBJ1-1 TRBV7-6 CASSLAPGGTPTEAFF
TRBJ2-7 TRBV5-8 CASRLGQGLYEQYF
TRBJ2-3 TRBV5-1 CASSLGRYTDTQYF
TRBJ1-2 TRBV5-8 CASSYDRVHGYTF
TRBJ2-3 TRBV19 CASSITGTGTSTDTQYF
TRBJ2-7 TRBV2 CASSEAETLADSYEQYF
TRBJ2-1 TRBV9 CASSVSVSSYNEQFF
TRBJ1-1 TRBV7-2 CASSALGGRVTEAFF
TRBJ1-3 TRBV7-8 CASSLARSGNTIYF
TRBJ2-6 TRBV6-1 CASSEALGQGSGANVLTF
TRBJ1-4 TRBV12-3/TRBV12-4 CASSSGMNEKLFF
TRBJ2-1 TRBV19 CASSSPGLAGPSSYNEQFF
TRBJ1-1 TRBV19 CATQQGSETEAFF
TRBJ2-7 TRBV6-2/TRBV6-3 CASSYAGNSGEQYF
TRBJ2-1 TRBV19 CASSMGGAYNEQFF
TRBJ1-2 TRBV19 CASSDLSPGQVYVYGYTF
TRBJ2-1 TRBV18 CASSPPGLAGGLYEQFF
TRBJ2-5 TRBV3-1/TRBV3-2 CASSQWGLAGGGETQYF
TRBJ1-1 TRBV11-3 CASSLVGDTEAFF
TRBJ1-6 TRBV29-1 CSVGTGMVNSPLHF